The T cell receptor beta chain described here comes from a study of beta chain features in type 1 diabetes. Study-wide findings and caveats: Patients with type 1 diabetes showed fewer VDJ junction insertions and more deletions. Among all four CD4+ subsets, Type 1 diabetes patients had TCRB CDR3s that were moderately but significantly shorter.

There are 15 residues in the CDR3. V was clipped by 8 bases and J by 4 bases, with 19 bases between them. Germline loops: CDR1 MNHEY, CDR2 SVGAGI. Every isolated RNA sample was fully reverse transcribed, so sequencing captured expressed TCRB transcripts. This table comes from immunoSEQ multiplex PCR, and its TCRdb copy is limited to in-frame clones, with some not included. This table holds roughly 300,000 clones, approximately 8.2% found once. A note on this clone: Its target is unknown.

Every participating donor gave one draw, a heparinised blood sample averaging around 120 mL. Via the markers CD45RO/CCR7/CD25/CD127/CD95/CD27, stem cell-like memory, regulatory, central memory and naive CD4+ cells were sorted. This clonotype was sampled from a woman aged 18-29 years in good health. V and J are TRBV6-5 and TRBJ2-3; tentative D call: TRBD2 (5 bases). Sequences were obtained from central memory CD4+ T cells from blood. Here the CDR3 DNA reads TGTGCCAGCTCTCAAGGCTTCTCCGGGGCAGATACGCAGTATTTT. Its protein product is CASSQGFSGADTQYF.